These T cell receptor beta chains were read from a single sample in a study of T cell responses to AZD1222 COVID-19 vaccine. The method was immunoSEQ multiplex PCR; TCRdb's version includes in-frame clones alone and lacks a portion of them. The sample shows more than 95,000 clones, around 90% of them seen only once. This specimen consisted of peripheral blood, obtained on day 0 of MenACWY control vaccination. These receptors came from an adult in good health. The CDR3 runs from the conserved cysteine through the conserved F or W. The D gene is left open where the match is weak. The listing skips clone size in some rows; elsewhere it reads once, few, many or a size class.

CDR3nt: TGTGCCAGCAGCCCCCGACAGGGGACGGGTAATTCACCCCTCCACTTT
CDR3aa: CASSPRQGTGNSPLHF
d_gene: TRBD1
abundance: NA
v_gene: TRBV7-6
j_gene: TRBJ1-6

CDR3nt: TGTGCCAGCAGTCTAACAGGGGGCGTGAATACTGAAGCTTTCTTT
CDR3aa: CASSLTGGVNTEAFF
d_gene: TRBD1
abundance: NA
v_gene: TRBV25-1
j_gene: TRBJ1-1

CDR3nt: TGTGCCAGCAGAGACAGGGGAGATACGCAGTATTTT
CDR3aa: CASRDRGDTQYF
d_gene: TRBD1
abundance: NA
v_gene: TRBV6-5
j_gene: TRBJ2-3

CDR3nt: TGTGCCAGCTCACCACCCGGGACAGGCGGCTTGAACACCGGGGAGCTGTTTTTT
CDR3aa: CASSPPGTGGLNTGELFF
d_gene: TRBD1
abundance: NA
v_gene: TRBV18
j_gene: TRBJ2-2

CDR3nt: TGTGCCAGCAGTTACGACAGGAGAAATACGCAGTATTTT
CDR3aa: CASSYDRRNTQYF
d_gene: NA
abundance: NA
v_gene: TRBV6-5
j_gene: TRBJ2-3

CDR3nt: TGTGCCAGCAGCCCCGGGGGGCAGAACTATGGCTACACCTTC
CDR3aa: CASSPGGQNYGYTF
d_gene: NA
abundance: NA
v_gene: TRBV3-1/TRBV3-2
j_gene: TRBJ1-2

CDR3nt: TGTGCCAGCAGCTCGGGACTAGCGGGAGAGTCGGGCAATGAGCAGTTCTTC
CDR3aa: CASSSGLAGESGNEQFF
d_gene: TRBD2
abundance: NA
v_gene: TRBV5-6
j_gene: TRBJ2-1

CDR3nt: TGTGCCAGCAGTAAACAGGGTAAGGTTTACAATGAGCAGTTCTTC
CDR3aa: CASSKQGKVYNEQFF
d_gene: NA
abundance: NA
v_gene: TRBV11-3
j_gene: TRBJ2-1

CDR3nt: TGTGCCAGCAGCTCCCGGGACAGGGATCATGGCTACACCTTC
CDR3aa: CASSSRDRDHGYTF
d_gene: TRBD1
abundance: NA
v_gene: TRBV5-4
j_gene: TRBJ1-2

CDR3nt: TGTGCCAGCAGTGAAGCGCTGGGCAGGGGGAATGAAAAACTGTTTTTT
CDR3aa: CASSEALGRGNEKLFF
d_gene: TRBD1
abundance: NA
v_gene: TRBV6-1
j_gene: TRBJ1-4

CDR3nt: TGTGCCAGCAGACTGTCCGGGGGCGGAAACACCATATATTTT
CDR3aa: CASRLSGGGNTIYF
d_gene: NA
abundance: NA
v_gene: TRBV2
j_gene: TRBJ1-3

CDR3nt: TGCAGCGTTGAGGGGGACAGGGGGCTGTGGGGCTACACCTTC
CDR3aa: CSVEGDRGLWGYTF
d_gene: TRBD1
abundance: NA
v_gene: TRBV29-1
j_gene: TRBJ1-2

CDR3nt: TGTGCCAGCAGCTTCCCCACGGGAGGCCACACAGATACGCAGTATTTT
CDR3aa: CASSFPTGGHTDTQYF
d_gene: TRBD2
abundance: NA
v_gene: TRBV13
j_gene: TRBJ2-3

CDR3nt: TGTGCCAGCAGCCTGGTTGCTAACTATGGCTACACCTTC
CDR3aa: CASSLVANYGYTF
d_gene: NA
abundance: NA
v_gene: TRBV5-8
j_gene: TRBJ1-2

CDR3nt: TGTGCCAGCAGTTTATGGCGCAATCAGCCCCAGCATTTT
CDR3aa: CASSLWRNQPQHF
d_gene: NA
abundance: NA
v_gene: TRBV28
j_gene: TRBJ1-5

CDR3nt: TGTGCCAGCGGGATGAAGAGCTCCTACAATGAGCAGTTCTTC
CDR3aa: CASGMKSSYNEQFF
d_gene: NA
abundance: NA
v_gene: TRBV28
j_gene: TRBJ2-1

CDR3nt: TGTGCCAGCGGACCTCACTACGAGCAGTACTTC
CDR3aa: CASGPHYEQYF
d_gene: NA
abundance: NA
v_gene: TRBV2
j_gene: TRBJ2-7

CDR3nt: TGTGCCAGCACCACTCTCTCGACAGGCGCCTATGAAAAACTGTTTTTT
CDR3aa: CASTTLSTGAYEKLFF
d_gene: NA
abundance: NA
v_gene: TRBV27
j_gene: TRBJ1-4

CDR3nt: TGTGCCAGCAGCTTGAACGAAGCAACTAATGAAAAACTGTTTTTT
CDR3aa: CASSLNEATNEKLFF
d_gene: NA
abundance: NA
v_gene: TRBV7-9
j_gene: TRBJ1-4

CDR3nt: TGTGCCAGCAGTTTAGGATACACCGGGGAGCTGTTTTTT
CDR3aa: CASSLGYTGELFF
d_gene: NA
abundance: NA
v_gene: TRBV28
j_gene: TRBJ2-2

CDR3nt: TGTGCCAGCAGCTTGACTAGCGGAAGCAATGAGCAGTTCTTC
CDR3aa: CASSLTSGSNEQFF
d_gene: TRBD2
abundance: few
v_gene: TRBV7-3
j_gene: TRBJ2-1

CDR3nt: TGTGCCAGCAGTCCTCGACAGGGGTTTGAAAAACTGTTTTTT
CDR3aa: CASSPRQGFEKLFF
d_gene: TRBD1
abundance: NA
v_gene: TRBV27
j_gene: TRBJ1-4

CDR3nt: TGTGCCAGCAGTTTATCTCCGAGCTCTGGAAACACCATATATTTT
CDR3aa: CASSLSPSSGNTIYF
d_gene: NA
abundance: NA
v_gene: TRBV28
j_gene: TRBJ1-3

CDR3nt: TGCGCCAGCAGCCAAGTCTGGGACACTTACAATGAGCAGTTCTTC
CDR3aa: CASSQVWDTYNEQFF
d_gene: NA
abundance: NA
v_gene: TRBV4-3
j_gene: TRBJ2-1

CDR3nt: TGTGCCAGCAGCTTAGCGATCCTAGCGGGAGGCATAAAGACCCAGTACTTC
CDR3aa: CASSLAILAGGIKTQYF
d_gene: TRBD2
abundance: NA
v_gene: TRBV7-2
j_gene: TRBJ2-5

CDR3nt: TGTGCCACCAGCACACTACTGGGACTCGCTGATCAGCCCCAGCATTTT
CDR3aa: CATSTLLGLADQPQHF
d_gene: NA
abundance: NA
v_gene: TRBV15
j_gene: TRBJ1-5

CDR3nt: TGTGCCAGCAGCCAAGTAGGACTAACCCATGAGCAGTTCTTC
CDR3aa: CASSQVGLTHEQFF
d_gene: NA
abundance: NA
v_gene: TRBV4-2
j_gene: TRBJ2-1

CDR3nt: TGTGCCTTATCCGGGACAGGGGGCGGGTCACCCCTCCACTTT
CDR3aa: CALSGTGGGSPLHF
d_gene: TRBD1
abundance: NA
v_gene: TRBV30
j_gene: TRBJ1-6

CDR3nt: TGTGCCAGCAGCTTGGCCCTGGCGGGGGGCCAAGAGACCCAGTACTTC
CDR3aa: CASSLALAGGQETQYF
d_gene: TRBD2
abundance: NA
v_gene: TRBV5-4
j_gene: TRBJ2-5

CDR3nt: TGTGCCAGCCGTAGTCCCCTTAATGAAAAACTGTTTTTT
CDR3aa: CASRSPLNEKLFF
d_gene: NA
abundance: NA
v_gene: TRBV3-1/TRBV3-2
j_gene: TRBJ1-4

CDR3nt: TGTGCCAGCAGACAAGGGTCTGCGCAGTATTTT
CDR3aa: CASRQGSAQYF
d_gene: NA
abundance: NA
v_gene: TRBV7-9
j_gene: TRBJ2-3

CDR3nt: TGTGCCAGCAGCACCCAGCCTCGGGAGGACCCCTACAATGAGCAGTTCTTC
CDR3aa: CASSTQPREDPYNEQFF
d_gene: TRBD2
abundance: NA
v_gene: TRBV9
j_gene: TRBJ2-1

CDR3nt: TGTGCCAGCAGTTACCACAGGGTCTCGAGTTACAATGAGCAGTTCTTC
CDR3aa: CASSYHRVSSYNEQFF
d_gene: NA
abundance: NA
v_gene: TRBV6-5
j_gene: TRBJ2-1

CDR3nt: TGTGCCAGCAGTGAACTAGGGCAGAAACATATGAACACTGAAGCTTTCTTT
CDR3aa: CASSELGQKHMNTEAFF
d_gene: NA
abundance: NA
v_gene: TRBV6-1
j_gene: TRBJ1-1

CDR3nt: TGTGCCAGCAGCCAAGTTCGAAGCTCTGGAAACACCATATATTTT
CDR3aa: CASSQVRSSGNTIYF
d_gene: NA
abundance: NA
v_gene: TRBV3-1/TRBV3-2
j_gene: TRBJ1-3

CDR3nt: TGTGCCTGGAGCGCAAAGACCGGGACTAGCGGGAGTAATGAGCAGTTCTTC
CDR3aa: CAWSAKTGTSGSNEQFF
d_gene: TRBD2
abundance: once
v_gene: TRBV30
j_gene: TRBJ2-1

CDR3nt: TGTGCCAGCAGCCCCGGGGACAGGGGGCATCAGCCCCAGCATTTT
CDR3aa: CASSPGDRGHQPQHF
d_gene: TRBD1
abundance: NA
v_gene: TRBV6-5
j_gene: TRBJ1-5

CDR3nt: TGTGCCAGCAGCTTTCGGTGGGGTAACAATGAGCAGTTCTTC
CDR3aa: CASSFRWGNNEQFF
d_gene: NA
abundance: NA
v_gene: TRBV13
j_gene: TRBJ2-1

CDR3nt: TGCGCCAGCGGGTGGGGTTCGGCGAACACCGGGGAGCTGTTTTTT
CDR3aa: CASGWGSANTGELFF
d_gene: NA
abundance: NA
v_gene: TRBV5-1
j_gene: TRBJ2-2

CDR3nt: TGTGCCAGCAGCGCACAGGGAAGCTCCTATAATTCACCCCTCCACTTT
CDR3aa: CASSAQGSSYNSPLHF
d_gene: NA
abundance: NA
v_gene: TRBV7-6
j_gene: TRBJ1-6

CDR3nt: TGTGCCAGAAGCGTGGCGTACCGGGACAGGGGGCTCGCTGAAGCTTTCTTT
CDR3aa: CARSVAYRDRGLAEAFF
d_gene: TRBD1
abundance: NA
v_gene: TRBV5-3
j_gene: TRBJ1-1

CDR3nt: TGTGCCACCAGCCACTGGGCTAGCGGGAGATCAGATACGCAGTATTTT
CDR3aa: CATSHWASGRSDTQYF
d_gene: TRBD2
abundance: NA
v_gene: TRBV15
j_gene: TRBJ2-3

CDR3nt: TGTGCCAGCAGTTACGGGACTAGCGTTAGGAATGAGCAGTTCTTC
CDR3aa: CASSYGTSVRNEQFF
d_gene: TRBD2
abundance: once
v_gene: TRBV6-2/TRBV6-3
j_gene: TRBJ2-1

CDR3nt: TGTGCCTGGAGTGCTAGCATAAAGAATGAGCAGTTCTTC
CDR3aa: CAWSASIKNEQFF
d_gene: NA
abundance: NA
v_gene: TRBV30
j_gene: TRBJ2-1

CDR3nt: TGTGCCAGCAGCAAAGTTGTGGATCAGCCCCAGCATTTT
CDR3aa: CASSKVVDQPQHF
d_gene: NA
abundance: NA
v_gene: TRBV7-2
j_gene: TRBJ1-5

CDR3nt: TGTGCCAGCAGTTTTGGGGGACAGCCCCAGCATTTT
CDR3aa: CASSFGGQPQHF
d_gene: NA
abundance: NA
v_gene: TRBV12-3/TRBV12-4
j_gene: TRBJ1-5

CDR3nt: TGTGCCAGCAGTTTCCCCCTAACGAGCTCCCGGGGAGGGTACCAAGAGACCCAGTACTTC
CDR3aa: CASSFPLTSSRGGYQETQYF
d_gene: TRBD2
abundance: NA
v_gene: TRBV28
j_gene: TRBJ2-5

CDR3nt: TGCAGCGCTGCTATCTCCGCCGGGTACGAGCAGTACTTC
CDR3aa: CSAAISAGYEQYF
d_gene: NA
abundance: NA
v_gene: TRBV29-1
j_gene: TRBJ2-7

CDR3nt: TGTGCCAGCAGCCAAGATGGGGGCGGGTACAATGAGCAGTTCTTC
CDR3aa: CASSQDGGGYNEQFF
d_gene: NA
abundance: NA
v_gene: TRBV3-1/TRBV3-2
j_gene: TRBJ2-1

CDR3nt: TGTGCCAGCAGCGAACAAACTAGCGGGAAAAACGAGCAGTACTTC
CDR3aa: CASSEQTSGKNEQYF
d_gene: TRBD2
abundance: NA
v_gene: TRBV7-2
j_gene: TRBJ2-7

CDR3nt: TGTGCCAGCAGCCTGGGACAGGTGAACTACAATGAGCAGTTCTTC
CDR3aa: CASSLGQVNYNEQFF
d_gene: TRBD1
abundance: NA
v_gene: TRBV7-2
j_gene: TRBJ2-1

CDR3nt: TGTGCCAGCAGCAGGGATTTTAACTCCTACGAGCAGTACTTC
CDR3aa: CASSRDFNSYEQYF
d_gene: NA
abundance: NA
v_gene: TRBV5-4
j_gene: TRBJ2-7

CDR3nt: TGTGCCAGCAGCTTAGATCTTTACGGGGAGCTGTTTTTT
CDR3aa: CASSLDLYGELFF
d_gene: NA
abundance: NA
v_gene: TRBV11-3
j_gene: TRBJ2-2

CDR3nt: TGTGCCAGCAGCTTAGAGAGCTGGACAGCGCCTCCGGGACTAGCGGGGGGAAGTGACAATGAGCAGTTCTTC
CDR3aa: CASSLESWTAPPGLAGGSDNEQFF
d_gene: TRBD2
abundance: NA
v_gene: TRBV13
j_gene: TRBJ2-1

CDR3nt: TGTGCCAGCAGCATTCGACAGGGCTTCACCTATGGCTACACCTTC
CDR3aa: CASSIRQGFTYGYTF
d_gene: TRBD1
abundance: NA
v_gene: TRBV7-2
j_gene: TRBJ1-2

CDR3nt: TGTGCCAGCAGCTCACAGGGCTCGGGTTCACCCCTCCACTTT
CDR3aa: CASSSQGSGSPLHF
d_gene: NA
abundance: NA
v_gene: TRBV9
j_gene: TRBJ1-6

CDR3nt: TGTGCCAGCAGTTTAGATACGGGGGGCAATCAGCCCCAGCATTTT
CDR3aa: CASSLDTGGNQPQHF
d_gene: NA
abundance: NA
v_gene: TRBV28
j_gene: TRBJ1-5

CDR3nt: TGCGCCAGCAGCGGCCAGCGGGGAGGCTCGTCAGAGACCCAGTACTTC
CDR3aa: CASSGQRGGSSETQYF
d_gene: TRBD2
abundance: NA
v_gene: TRBV5-1
j_gene: TRBJ2-5

CDR3nt: TGTGCCAGCAGTTTATCAACCCCAGGGTACTATAATTCACCCCTCCACTTT
CDR3aa: CASSLSTPGYYNSPLHF
d_gene: NA
abundance: once
v_gene: TRBV27
j_gene: TRBJ1-6